The TCR beta chain described here comes from a study of T-cell reconstitution after alpha-beta-depleted transplantation in children. Turning to this clonotype: The antigen remains undetermined.

Overall study findings and caveats: T-cell counts and diversity at one year post-transplant came mainly from newly produced T cells. Some patients' high day-60 TCRbeta diversity was attributed to recipient cells surviving conditioning. Roughly two months post-transplant, alpha-beta T cells reportedly originated from several hundred graft clones that had expanded.

For TCRbeta, the library was prepared with unique molecular identifiers. TCRdb re-called the PCR reads through MiXCR, storing one row per CDR3 protein. The repertoire holds about 340,000 distinct CDR3 sequences, with 16% as singletons. The CDR3 has 13 residues. Trimming left V 3 bases short and J 11 bases short, with 11 bases between. This receptor was taken from a male patient between 2 and 10 years old who had a stem cell transplant for acute lymphoblastic leukemia, so the T cells may come from the graft donor. The genes are TRBV12-3 or TRBV12-4 and TRBJ1-6; no clear D. Sequencing was performed on PBMCs, mostly from graft donor cells, taken 360 days after TCRalphabeta/CD19-depleted stem cell transplant. CDR3 nucleotides: TGTGCCAGCAGTTTGGTGTCAATGCCACCCCTCCACTTT. It encodes CASSLVSMPPLHF.